The entry that follows covers one T cell receptor beta chain sequence. Which antigen it targets is not known. No clone much larger than this one lies a single base away; base qualities are absent. The record originates from a study of shared clonotypes between healthy human individuals (TCRdb year 2020). With respect to the entire study: Three men and two women, aged 18 to 49 years, made up the cohort. For each donor, CD4 naive and CD4 memory were each given three plates, CD8 naive was given two plates, and CD8 memory was given one plate. To estimate repertoire size and how much clonotype sharing occurs between individuals, the study deeply sequenced the blood TCR repertoires of several healthy adults. To increase sequencing depth and limit assay-specific biases, different laboratories used diverse techniques to prepare libraries and sequence TCR repertoires. Each donor's leukapheresis produced roughly between about 0.85 and 10 billion PBMCs.

Healthy HIV-negative adults with no recently reported acute infections or vaccinations were included as donors. Every donor was a Caucasian adult living in Nashville, Tennessee, USA. CD4+ T cells were enriched by magnetic negative selection; naive cells were then positively selected on CD45RA, and the negative fraction formed the memory subset. Blood was collected by leukapheresis, and PBMCs were isolated by Ficoll-Histopaque density gradient centrifugation and then cryopreserved in liquid nitrogen vapor phase. Analytical flow cytometry was used to check the purity and quantity of every magnetically sorted T cell population. Each sorted fraction had its genomic DNA isolated and then quantified by UV absorbance on a Nanodrop 2000c. Using the deep immunoSEQ assay, TCR CDR3 regions were amplified from genomic DNA by multiplex PCR. Extracted genomic DNA from each cell subset was distributed evenly across all wells of several immunoSEQ 96-well plates, and each plate was treated as a replicate. Each replicate PCR for sorted subsets received approximately 220 ng genomic DNA, equal to tens of thousands of T cell genomes. Purified libraries were quantified with a Qubit 3.0 fluorometer, sized on a Bioanalyzer 2100, and re-quantified with the KAPA Library Quantification kit. Every immunoSEQ 96-well plate was sequenced on a separate single-read 150-cycle Illumina NextSeq 550 flow cell. The paper's data handling went like this. Because only junctional sequences without quality scores were contained in the immunoSEQ output, filtering matching that applied to full-length reads could not be performed. To assign V/J genes and CDR3, sequences were annotated using PyIR, a Python wrapper for IgBLAST v1.9, with IMGT germline references. Reads with weak V/J assignments (E-value above 1e-6), missing CDR3, stop codons, out-of-frame junctions, or ambiguous translated residues were removed. V3J clonotypes were defined as sequences sharing an identical inferred V gene, J gene, and CDR3 amino acid sequence. The percentage overlap between two repertoires was calculated by dividing the number of shared unique clonotypes by the size of the smaller repertoire. Repertoire richness was assessed with RTK rarefaction, the Chao1 estimator, and Recon v2.1 estimates of unobserved clonotypes. Generation probabilities for all TCRbeta clonotypes obtained by the gDNA method from a handful of donors were computed using OLGA. TCRdb's version of the immuneACCESS table is confined to in-frame rearrangements and falls short of the full clone set. An unresolved V gene accounts for under half of the shortfall where checked; the remainder is of unknown origin. That table gives V, J and clone size, and the DNA gave D and trimming. The sample table contains some 2.3 million clones; only one count was recorded for 85% to 95% of them. About 0.41% of the sample belongs to the ten largest clones.

The CDR3 holds 15 amino acids from the cysteine to the phenylalanine. Only the CDR3 DNA stays, 45 bases, in frame from base 1. Clipping removes 1 base from V and 6 bases from J, with 5 as the unmatched junction base count. The germline V gene (reference sequence) gives CDR1 as SEHNR and CDR2 as FQNEAQ. The research as a whole found: Sampling was restricted to blood, and TCR repertoires in tissue are likely to differ from TCR repertoires in blood. Estimated clonotype richness was generally larger for naive than for memory subsets. Compared with non-shared clonotypes, clonotypes shared by all four sorted-subset donors had higher generation probabilities. Because the study included a small number of donors, the genetic and exposure-history diversity represented was limited. Rarefaction of sorted-subset datasets indicated incomplete sequencing despite the large sequencing depth. Approximately 5% of naive CD4, roughly 3.6% of naive CD8, around 2.3% of memory CD4, and around 0.4% of memory CD8 clonotypes were shared across a few donors. Pairwise subsampling indicated that sequencing depth was expected to affect the degree of clonotype sharing among donors.

Recombination joined TRBV7-9 with TRBJ2-5; 10 nucleotides in the junction match TRBD1. This TCR came from a man aged 18 to 29 in good health. Some clones in this sample may be carry-over from other donors' samples. Sequences were obtained from naive CD4+ T cells from PBMCs. The meaning of the sample's cell subset or site label: CD45RA+ positively selected. At the DNA level, the sequence is TGTGCCAGCAGCTTAGGACAGGGGGCGCCGAAGACCCAGTACTTC. The resulting protein is CASSLGQGAPKTQYF.